A single sample is the source of the 19 T cell receptor beta chains below, sequenced in a study of cytomegalovirus exposure and HLA in healthy donors. Use of 60 Vbeta and 13 Jbeta primers characterized the PCR. The method was immunoSEQ multiplex PCR; TCRdb's version includes in-frame clones alone and lacks a portion of them. The profile shows 150,000 to 200,000 clones, roughly 77% of them singletons. Specimen: PBMCs. The receptors here all came from a woman in her 50s in good health and CMV-seronegative.

V is TRBV2 and J is TRBJ1-1; TRBD1 matches 8 bases. Germline lookup yields CDR1 SNHLY and CDR2 FYNNEI. Trimming at V came to 4 bases and at J to 5 bases, leaving 6 bases not matched to a gene. The CDR3 contains 14 residues. DNA of the CDR3: TGTGCCAGCAGTGGAGACAGGGGAAGAACTGAAGCTTTCTTT. Translating it yields CASSGDRGRTEAFF. The full variable domain, completed using reference TRBV2 and TRBJ1-1, is EPEVTQTPSHQVTQMGQEVILRCVPISNHLYFYWYRQILGQKVEFLVSFYNNEISEKSEIFDDQFSVERPDGSNFTLKIRSTKLEDSAMYFCASSGDRGRTEAFFGQGTRLTVV.

This clone was observed a single time. This chain links TRBV28 with TRBJ2-5; D call uncertain. The J call may be wrong; the DNA end is better matched by TRBJ2-7. Germline lookup yields CDR1 MDHEN and CDR2 SYDVKM. The CDR3 extends over 12 amino acids. CDR3 protein: CASSQDFYEQYF. CDR3 sequence (DNA): TGTGCCAGCAGTCAAGACTTCTACGAGCAGTACTTC.

This clone was seen only a few times. The J gene is TRBJ1-1, the V gene TRBV5-1; D remains unclear. The V and J ends lost 3 bases and 3 bases respectively, with 9 bases between them. This CDR3 contains 13 residues. Germline V gene sequence: CDR1 SGHRS, CDR2 YFSETQ. CDR3 in amino acids: CASSSSPDTEAFF. The DNA for the CDR3 is TGCGCCAGCAGCTCCTCCCCCGACACTGAAGCTTTCTTT. Looking up the rest from reference TRBV5-1 and TRBJ1-1 gives the full variable domain: KAGVTQTPRYLIKTRGQQVTLSCSPISGHRSVSWYQQTPGQGLQFLFEYFSETQRNKGNFPGRFSGRQFSNSRSEMNVSTLELGDSALYLCASSSSPDTEAFFGQGTRLTVV.

The genes are TRBV27 and TRBJ2-1, with TRBD1 matching over 9 bases. Germline CDR1 is MNHEY and CDR2 is SMNVEV (reference sequence). The CDR3 extends over 15 amino acids. V lost 5 bases to trimming and J lost 6 bases; unmatched junction nucleotides: 8. The DNA for the CDR3 is TGTGCCAGCAGTCTGGGGACAGGGACCTCCAATGAGCAGTTCTTC. Translated, it gives CASSLGTGTSNEQFF.

Only a few counts were recorded for this clone. This chain connects TRBV5-5 to TRBJ1-1; perhaps TRBD1 as D (5 bases). The CDR3 runs 18 residues. V lost 1 base, J lost 4 bases, and 23 bases lay in between. The germline CDR1 and CDR2 sequences are SGHKS and YYEKEE (reference sequence). The CDR3 is CASSLRHLRGGSGTEAFF. CDR3 sequence (DNA): TGTGCCAGCAGCTTGAGGCACCTGAGGGGAGGATCGGGCACTGAAGCTTTCTTT. The whole variable domain, remainder taken from reference TRBV5-5 and TRBJ1-1, is DAGVTQSPTHLIKTRGQQVTLRCSPISGHKSVSWYQQVLGQGPQFIFQYYEKEERGRGNFPDRFSARQFPNYSSELNVNALLLGDSALYLCASSLRHLRGGSGTEAFFGQGTRLTVV.

This clone was seen a single time. The V call is TRBV5-1, the J call TRBJ2-1; 7 nucleotides agree with TRBD1. The germline V gene encodes CDR1 SGHRS and CDR2 YFSETQ. The junction had 5 bases not matched to a gene; V was cut back by 1 base and J by 7 bases. The CDR3 spans 14 residues. The DNA for the CDR3 is TGCGCCAGCAGCTTGACCGCAGGGGGTAATGAGCAGTTCTTC. This translates into CASSLTAGGNEQFF. The entire variable domain, with the rest obtained from reference TRBV5-1 and TRBJ2-1, is as follows: KAGVTQTPRYLIKTRGQQVTLSCSPISGHRSVSWYQQTPGQGLQFLFEYFSETQRNKGNFPGRFSGRQFSNSRSEMNVSTLELGDSALYLCASSLTAGGNEQFFGPGTRLTVL.

This clone was picked up one time. The rearrangement joins TRBV7-9 to TRBJ1-3; a possible D gene is TRBD1 (5 bases). Trimming stripped 5 bases from V and 0 bases from J, with 14 bases between. The CDR3 runs 16 residues. Germline CDR1 and CDR2: SEHNR and FQNEAQ (reference sequence). CDR3 in amino acids: CASSGRRQSSGNTIYF. CDR3 bases: TGTGCCAGCAGCGGCCGTCGACAGAGCTCTGGAAACACCATATATTTT.

Only a few counts were recorded for this clone. At one of its ends the junction is not consistent with the germline gene, which may arise from a read error. The chain carries TRBV2 and TRBJ1-4; D gene uncertain. Germline V gives CDR1 SNHLY, CDR2 FYNNEI. The CDR3 is 15 residues long. This CDR3 reads CATVFGLRSNDKLFF. DNA of the CDR3: TGTGCCACTGTTTTTGGACTACGCTCTAATGACAAACTGTTTTTT.

J is TRBJ1-4 and V is TRBV18, with D maybe TRBD1 (6 bases). Germline V CDR1 and CDR2: KGHSH, LQKENI. The CDR3 sequence is 13 residues long. The V and J ends lost 5 bases and 4 bases respectively, with 8 bases between them. CDR3 residues: CASSDRRNEKLFF. CDR3 bases: TGTGCCAGCTCAGACAGGCGTAATGAAAAACTGTTTTTT.

This rearrangement joins TRBV7-9 to TRBJ1-1; D is ambiguous. The germline V gene encodes CDR1 SEHNR and CDR2 FQNEAQ (reference sequence). Trimming left V 6 bases short and J 4 bases short, with 18 bases between. CDR3 length: 15 residues. The CDR3 reads CASSKPLPGGTEAFF. The CDR3 bases are TGTGCCAGCAGTAAACCCCTCCCCGGAGGCACTGAAGCTTTCTTT. Full variable domain (rest looked up from reference TRBV7-9 and TRBJ1-1): DTGVSQNPRHKITKRGQNVTFRCDPISEHNRLYWYRQTLGQGPEFLTYFQNEAQLEKSRLLSDRFSAERPKGSFSTLEIQRTEQGDSAMYLCASSKPLPGGTEAFFGQGTRLTVV.

The V gene is TRBV7-2, the J gene TRBJ1-3, with D perhaps TRBD1 (5 bases). The CDR3 spans 14 residues. Trimming stripped 0 bases from V and 4 bases from J, with 7 bases between. Per germline, CDR1 SGHTA and CDR2 FQGNSA. CDR3 sequence reads: CASSLAGGGNTIYF. The CDR3 region has the DNA TGTGCCAGCAGCTTAGCCGGGGGGGGAAACACCATATATTTT.

The V and J genes are TRBV7-2 and TRBJ1-1; D may be TRBD1 (6 bases). The CDR3 spans 13 residues. Germline CDR1 SGHTA, CDR2 FQGNSA. The ends were cut back, 8 bases at V and 3 bases at J, with 13 bases in the middle. The CDR3 DNA is TGTGCCAGCTATCGGGGGGCGGACACTGAAGCTTTCTTT. Amino acids: CASYRGADTEAFF.

The chain combines TRBV5-6 with TRBJ2-3; 8 nucleotides agree with TRBD2. The ends lost 3 bases at V and 6 bases at J; junction bases unmatched: 12. There are 16 residues in the CDR3. Germline lookup yields CDR1 SGHDT and CDR2 YYEEEE. The CDR3: CASSSYSGKGFDTQYF. CDR3 nucleotide sequence: TGTGCCAGCAGCTCCTATAGCGGGAAGGGGTTCGATACGCAGTATTTT.

The chain links TRBV9 to TRBJ1-1; a possible D gene is TRBD1 (6 bases). Germline assignment: CDR1 SGDLS and CDR2 YYNGEE. V gave up 4 bases and J gave up 3 bases, with 10 bases separating them. The CDR3 runs to 13 residues. The CDR3 coding sequence is TGTGCCAGCAGCAGAAAGGGGGACACTGAAGCTTTCTTT. It codes for CASSRKGDTEAFF.

The V gene is TRBV5-1, the J gene TRBJ2-5, with 10 bases lining up with TRBD1. Germline CDR1 is SGHRS and CDR2 is YFSETQ. Trimming cost V 3 bases and J 5 bases; bases outside gene matches: 4. CDR3 size: 14 residues. In DNA, the CDR3 is TGCGCCAGCAGCTGGGGACAGGGGCTGGAGACCCAGTACTTC. It translates to CASSWGQGLETQYF.

The chain couples TRBV10-3 to TRBJ2-2, with 8 bases lining up with TRBD2. The V gene end was trimmed by 11 bases and the J gene end by 5 bases; junction bases not matched to a gene: 10. CDR3 length: 14 residues. Germline CDR1 reads ENHRY; CDR2 reads SYGVKD. Written as DNA, the CDR3 is TGTGCCCTGAGAAGCGGGGGAAAAACCGGGGAGCTGTTTTTT. Its protein product is CALRSGGKTGELFF.

The rearrangement links TRBV6-6 to TRBJ1-1, with D unclear. Germline values: CDR1 MNHNY, CDR2 SVGAGI (reference sequence). The CDR3 consists of 15 residues. V shed 9 bases and J shed 6 bases, with 23 bases lying between them. The CDR3 coding sequence is TGTGCCAGTGGACTCGGGGAGGGCTTCCGGGCTGAAGCTTTCTTT. It translates to CASGLGEGFRAEAFF.

The chain joins TRBV19 to TRBJ1-2, with 7 bases aligning to TRBD1. The CDR3 spans 13 residues. The germline CDR1 and CDR2 sequences are LNHDA and SQIVND (reference sequence). J lost 4 bases, V lost 5 bases, and 4 bases had no gene match. CDR3 DNA sequence: TGTGCCAGTAGTGTCCGGACAGGCTATGGCTACACCTTC. Its translation is CASSVRTGYGYTF.

The chain has TRBV6-6 and TRBJ2-3; 12 nucleotides align to TRBD2. J was trimmed by 5 bases and V by 5 bases; bases with no gene match: 8. The germline V gene has CDR1 MNHNY and CDR2 SVGAGI (reference sequence). This CDR3 is built from 16 residues. The DNA for the CDR3 is TGTGCCAGCAGTCGGACTAGCGGGAATAGAGGAGATACGCAGTATTTT. Protein sequence: CASSRTSGNRGDTQYF.